These 2 T cell receptor beta chains share one sample of origin, sequenced in a study of OX40 agonist ivuxolimab in advanced cancers. Produced via immunoSEQ multiplex PCR; TCRdb's table is partial and in-frame only. The profile covers around 67,000 clones, with 80% appearing a single time and about 7.9% taken by the ten largest. The sample in question was CD4+ or CD8+ T cells sorted from blood, obtained in a trial of the OX40 agonist ivuxolimab. The receptor source for this set is an adult with an advanced solid tumor such as melanoma, head and neck, liver or kidney cancer.

This clone was seen a single time. The genes are TRBV9 and TRBJ1-4, with 8 bases lining up with TRBD1. CDR1 is SGDLS, CDR2 YYNGEE, per germline. The CDR3 has 14 amino acids. The J segment lost 8 bases and the V segment lost 0 bases, leaving 3 bases of the junction unmatched. The CDR3 loop reads CASSVGAGGEKLFF. The CDR3 coding sequence is TGTGCCAGCAGCGTAGGGGCAGGGGGCGAAAAACTGTTTTTT. Full variable domain (rest looked up from reference TRBV9 and TRBJ1-4): DSGVTQTPKHLITATGQRVTLRCSPRSGDLSVYWYQQSLDQGLQFLIQYYNGEERAKGNILERFSAQQFPDLHSELNLSSLELGDSALYFCASSVGAGGEKLFFGSGTQLSVL.

V gene TRBV28 combines with J gene TRBJ2-3; D is unresolved. This CDR3 is 13 amino acids long. V was cut by 5 bases and J by 4 bases, with 10 bases left in between. Per the germline V gene, CDR1 is MDHEN and CDR2 is SYDVKM. The CDR3 DNA is TGTGCCAGCAGTCCCGGGTCCCCAGATACGCAGTATTTT. Protein sequence: CASSPGSPDTQYF.